The rows below give T cell receptor beta chains drawn from one sample of a study of CXCR3-negative and CXCR3-positive naive CD8 T cells. TCRdb re-called the 5' RACE reads; every CDR3 protein appears as one record, without DNA. This sample carries about 6,800 distinct CDR3 sequences, with under 1.5% going to the ten biggest clones. Input material: naive CXCR3- CD8+ T cells from blood. The receptors shown here come from a human donor in good health. Some clones in this sample may be carry-over from other donors' samples. CDR3s include the opening cysteine and the closing phenylalanine or tryptophan. Expanded clones get a size class; other rows say once, few or many, or leave the size out.

V gene,clone size,J gene,CDR3 protein
TRBV6-5,medium-sized,TRBJ2-7,CASSTGLSYEQYF
TRBV30,.,TRBJ2-1,CAWSVGAGYNEQFF
TRBV27,.,TRBJ2-1,CASSLGGSWNEQFF
TRBV6-1,medium-sized,TRBJ2-7,CASRLLAGVTLTTYEQYF
TRBV9,.,TRBJ2-2,CASSDGTSGSLTGELFF
TRBV5-4,.,TRBJ2-2,CASSLAGELFF
TRBV12-3/TRBV12-4,medium-sized,TRBJ2-1,CASSPNFSGSVGEQFF
TRBV15,medium-sized,TRBJ2-7,CATSSRDTSYEQYF
TRBV24-1,.,TRBJ2-5,CATSDPLRTGRETQYF
TRBV7-9,.,TRBJ2-7,CASSLVLGVSYEQYF
TRBV20-1,medium-sized,TRBJ2-3,CSARERGGTDTQYF
TRBV25-1,medium-sized,TRBJ1-1,CASSGSTGGNTEAFF
TRBV21-1,medium-sized,TRBJ1-5,CASSRTGEQPQHF
TRBV5-1,medium-sized,TRBJ1-1,CASGVGRGNTEAFF
TRBV7-2,.,TRBJ2-7,CASSLAGQIFSYEQYF
TRBV9,.,TRBJ2-3,CASSVAQGPINF
TRBV5-1,.,TRBJ2-5,CASSLEETQYF
TRBV20-1,medium-sized,TRBJ1-1,CSARSLGQGWDFNTEAFF
TRBV5-1,.,TRBJ2-3,CASSLVAGSTDTQYF
TRBV19,.,TRBJ2-5,CASSLGEADQETQYF
TRBV12-3/TRBV12-4,medium-sized,TRBJ1-1,CATIPGTSPPQAFF
TRBV30,.,TRBJ1-6,CAWSADPGTALSPLHF